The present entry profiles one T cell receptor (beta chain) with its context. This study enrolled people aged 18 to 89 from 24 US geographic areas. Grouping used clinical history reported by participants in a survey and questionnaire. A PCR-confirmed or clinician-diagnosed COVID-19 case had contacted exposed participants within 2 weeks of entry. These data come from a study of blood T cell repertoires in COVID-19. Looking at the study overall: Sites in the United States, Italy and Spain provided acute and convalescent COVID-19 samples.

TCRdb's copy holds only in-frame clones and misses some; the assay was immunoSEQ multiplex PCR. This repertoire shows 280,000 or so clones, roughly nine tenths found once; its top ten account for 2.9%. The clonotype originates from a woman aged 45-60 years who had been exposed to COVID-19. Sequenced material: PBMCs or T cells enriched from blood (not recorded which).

The CDR3 DNA follows: TGTGCCAGCAGCTCAGGGGGACAGGGGTCCTACAATGAGCAGTTCTTC. The encoded protein is CASSSGGQGSYNEQFF. This chain links TRBV5-4 with TRBJ2-1; TRBD1 aligns across 10 bases. CDR3 size: 16 residues. Germline V gives CDR1 SGHNT, CDR2 YYREEE (reference sequence). J lost 1 base, V lost 3 bases, and 4 bases had no gene match.